The subject of this entry is one T cell receptor (beta chain). This specimen comes from a study of patients and donors after allogeneic stem cell transplantation. TCRdb reanalysed the RT-PCR reads using MiXCR and keeps one entry per CDR3 protein. The sample has some 880,000 distinct CDR3 sequences; approximately 18% are singletons. CDR1 is SQVTM, CDR2 ANQGSEA, per germline. V lost 8 bases and J lost 2; bases outside the gene matches: 6. The CDR3 is 13 residues long. The sample taken for sequencing was blood, either unsorted or a sorted T cell fraction (not recorded which). The source of this sequence is a human donor who was either an allogeneic HSCT recipient or a stem cell or donor lymphocyte infusion donor (not recorded which). It is not recorded whose cells these are; they may come from a transplant donor. The chain has TRBV29-1 and TRBJ2-1; 7 bases line up with TRBD1. The chain's CDR3 is CSTGQQTYNEQFF. As DNA, the CDR3 is TGCAGCACGGGACAGCAAACCTACAATGAGCAGTTCTTC.